The rows below give T cell receptor beta chains drawn from one sample of a study of response to subunit inactivated influenza vaccine. From the RT-PCR reads, TCRdb called clonotypes with MiXCR, one entry per CDR3 protein. The sample has approximately 500,000 distinct CDR3 sequences, approximately 12% seen once. The starting material was PBMCs from blood, obtained 45 days after vaccination. These receptors originate from a man in his fifties who received an inactivated influenza vaccine. Both conserved end residues are part of each CDR3. A D gene is named only where the DNA matches it firmly. Clone size, where shown, is once, few, many, or a class for clones that have expanded.

CASSPGTSGSNEQFF | TGTGCCAGCAGCCCCGGGACTAGCGGGTCCAATGAGCAGTTCTTC | TRBJ2-1 | TRBV27 | . | TRBD2
CASSPGTRFKNEQFF | TGTGCCAGCAGCCCCGGGACACGATTTAAAAATGAGCAGTTCTTC | TRBJ2-1 | TRBV7-8 | . | .
CASSTGRTTQETQYF | TGTGCCAGCAGCACGGGACGGACTACTCAAGAGACCCAGTACTTC | TRBJ2-5 | TRBV7-9 | many | .
CASSEYPGQGAGEQYF | TGTGCCAGCAGTGAATACCCTGGACAGGGGGCGGGTGAGCAGTACTTC | TRBJ2-7 | TRBV25-1 | . | TRBD1
CASSLSLLAGEVGEQFF | TGTGCCAGCAGCCTATCCCTACTAGCGGGAGAAGTAGGTGAGCAGTTCTTC | TRBJ2-1 | TRBV6-1 | few | TRBD2
CAITRWGSPGTTGNTIYF | TGTGCCATCACCAGGTGGGGGTCCCCTGGTACGACTGGAAACACCATATATTTT | TRBJ1-3 | TRBV10-3 | . | .
CASSLGTSGYTF | TGTGCCAGCAGTTTAGGAACTAGTGGCTACACCTTC | TRBJ1-2 | TRBV5-6 | . | .
CATSRVRVYEQFF | TGTGCCACCAGCAGAGTCAGGGTGTATGAGCAGTTCTTC | TRBJ2-1 | TRBV15 | few | .
CASSIDQRRSNQPQHF | TGTGCCAGTAGTATAGATCAAAGACGTAGCAATCAGCCCCAGCATTTT | TRBJ1-5 | TRBV19 | few | .
CCARDLAGMGNQPQHF | TGCTGTGCTAGAGATCTTGCGGGTATGGGCAATCAGCCCCAGCATTTT | TRBJ1-5 | TRBV20-1 | . | .
CSVDPQGTQYF | TGCAGCGTTGATCCCCAGGGAACGCAGTATTTT | TRBJ2-3 | TRBV29-1 | few | .
CSVSHGISTDTQYF | TGCAGCGTGAGTCACGGGATTAGCACAGATACGCAGTATTTT | TRBJ2-3 | TRBV29-1 | few | .
CASSFLGTSASDEQFF | TGCGCCAGCAGCTTCCTCGGGACTAGCGCGAGCGATGAGCAGTTCTTC | TRBJ2-1 | TRBV5-1 | . | TRBD2
CASSDPGSGTNTGELFF | TGTGCCAGCAGTGACCCTGGTAGCGGGACGAACACCGGGGAGCTGTTTTTT | TRBJ2-2 | TRBV6-2/TRBV6-3 | . | TRBD2
CASSYVLSLRNTGELFF | TGTGCCAGCAGTTACGTCCTTTCACTTAGAAACACCGGGGAGCTGTTTTTT | TRBJ2-2 | TRBV6-2/TRBV6-3 | . | .
CASSPIAGPREQTQYF | TGCGCCAGCAGCCCAATCGCCGGACCCCGGGAACAGACCCAGTACTTC | TRBJ2-5 | TRBV5-1 | many | .
CASSFSGRALGPQYF | TGTGCCAGCAGCTTTAGCGGGAGGGCCCTTGGGCCGCAGTATTTT | TRBJ2-3 | TRBV7-3 | . | TRBD2
CSVERWEETQYF | TGCAGCGTTGAAAGGTGGGAAGAGACCCAGTACTTC | TRBJ2-5 | TRBV29-1 | . | .
CASSLGNSGGQPQHF | TGTGCCAGCAGCTTAGGTAATAGCGGAGGTCAGCCCCAGCATTTT | TRBJ1-5 | TRBV7-2 | . | .
CAIKTANTGELFF | TGTGCCATCAAGACGGCGAACACCGGGGAGCTGTTTTTT | TRBJ2-2 | TRBV10-3 | few | .
CASSLAQALSGNTIYF | TGTGCCAGCAGCTTAGCGCAGGCTCTCTCTGGAAACACCATATATTTT | TRBJ1-3 | TRBV7-2 | few | .
CSVANRLQETQYF | TGCAGCGTTGCTAACCGGCTCCAAGAGACCCAGTACTTC | TRBJ2-5 | TRBV29-1 | few | .
CASSPPGGIGYEQYF | TGTGCCAGCAGCCCACCTGGGGGAATTGGTTACGAGCAGTACTTC | TRBJ2-7 | TRBV7-9 | few | .
CASRRGDRSTGELFF | TGTGCCAGCAGACGGGGAGACAGGAGCACCGGGGAGCTGTTTTTT | TRBJ2-2 | TRBV28 | . | .
CASSLVGSNTEAFF | TGTGCCAGCAGCTTGGTGGGCAGCAACACTGAAGCTTTCTTT | TRBJ1-1 | TRBV5-5 | few | .
CASSRGTALNTEAFF | TGTGCCAGCAGCCGGGGGACAGCGTTGAACACTGAAGCTTTCTTT | TRBJ1-1 | TRBV11-3 | . | TRBD1
CASSSIPLMNTEAFF | TGTGCCAGCAGTTCAATACCCCTAATGAACACTGAAGCTTTCTTT | TRBJ1-1 | TRBV12-3/TRBV12-4 | many | .
CSVELRSSYEQYF | TGCAGCGTTGAGTTAAGGAGCTCCTACGAGCAGTACTTC | TRBJ2-7 | TRBV29-1 | . | .
CSARESARGNTGELFF | TGCAGTGCTAGAGAGTCGGCTAGGGGAAACACCGGGGAGCTGTTTTTT | TRBJ2-2 | TRBV20-1 | . | .
CASSQAHEQFF | TGTGCCAGCAGCCAAGCCCATGAGCAGTTCTTC | TRBJ2-1 | TRBV4-2 | . | .
CASSPAGGDRGYTF | TGTGCCAGCAGCCCCGCGGGGGGCGATCGTGGCTACACCTTC | TRBJ1-2 | TRBV28 | few | .
CASSVAASGPYNEQFF | TGTGCCAGCAGCGTAGCGGCTAGCGGGCCATACAATGAGCAGTTCTTC | TRBJ2-1 | TRBV9 | few | TRBD2
CASSSKTGTGGSYEQYF | TGCGCCAGCAGCTCGAAAACCGGGACAGGGGGCTCCTACGAGCAGTACTTC | TRBJ2-7 | TRBV5-1 | . | TRBD1
CASSEGNSGFYEQYF | TGTGCCAGCAGTGAAGGGAACAGTGGTTTCTACGAGCAGTACTTC | TRBJ2-7 | TRBV6-1 | . | .
CASSPLIAPGNIQYF | TGTGCCAGCAGCCCCCTTATAGCTCCCGGTAACATTCAGTACTTC | TRBJ2-4 | TRBV7-2 | many | .
CASSQDLRGGKTQYF | TGCGCCAGCAGCCAAGATCTGCGGGGAGGCAAGACCCAGTACTTC | TRBJ2-5 | TRBV4-3 | . | .
CASRGSTPVGEQFF | TGTGCCAGCAGGGGGTCTACTCCCGTAGGTGAGCAGTTCTTC | TRBJ2-1 | TRBV12-3/TRBV12-4 | . | .
CAIGQGDNQPQHF | TGTGCCATTGGACAGGGGGACAATCAGCCCCAGCATTTT | TRBJ1-5 | TRBV10-3 | few | TRBD1
CASSSSPGGYLTSSYEQYF | TGTGCCAGCAGCTCTTCGCCAGGGGGCTATCTGACGAGCTCCTACGAGCAGTACTTC | TRBJ2-7 | TRBV5-6 | many | TRBD1
CASSLRDSPSTDTQYF | TGCGCCAGCAGCTTGAGGGACAGCCCTAGCACAGATACGCAGTATTTT | TRBJ2-3 | TRBV5-1 | few | TRBD1
CASSATGVGNYGYTF | TGTGCCAGTTCGGCGACAGGGGTCGGCAACTATGGCTACACCTTC | TRBJ1-2 | TRBV6-2/TRBV6-3 | few | TRBD1
CASSEVSSNQPQHF | TGTGCCAGCTCCGAAGTGAGTAGCAATCAGCCCCAGCATTTT | TRBJ1-5 | TRBV27 | . | .
CASSPPGGAGKNIQYF | TGTGCCAGCAGCCCACCAGGGGGCGCTGGCAAAAACATTCAGTACTTC | TRBJ2-4 | TRBV7-9 | many | TRBD1
CSARVSRRGGPEQYF | TGCAGTGCTAGAGTATCCCGGCGGGGGGGCCCAGAGCAGTACTTC | TRBJ2-7 | TRBV20-1 | . | TRBD2
CASSYSGHKPETQYF | TGTGCCAGCAGTTACTCGGGTCATAAGCCGGAGACCCAGTACTTC | TRBJ2-5 | TRBV6-5 | many | .
CASKGGGNQPQHF | TGTGCCAGCAAAGGCGGGGGTAATCAGCCCCAGCATTTT | TRBJ1-5 | TRBV12-3/TRBV12-4 | few | .
CASSKRSGGVYNEQFF | TGCGCCAGCAGCAAAAGGAGCGGGGGGGTATACAATGAGCAGTTCTTC | TRBJ2-1 | TRBV5-1 | few | TRBD2
CASSLPGLARSSYNEQFF | TGTGCCAGCAGTTTACCCGGACTAGCAAGGAGCTCCTACAATGAGCAGTTCTTC | TRBJ2-1 | TRBV2 | . | TRBD2
CASSQGPTGQGASEQYF | TGCGCCAGCAGCCAAGGGCCAACGGGACAGGGGGCCAGCGAGCAGTACTTC | TRBJ2-7 | TRBV4-3 | . | TRBD1
CASSPRGPRNTGELFF | TGTGCCAGCAGTCCCAGGGGGCCGCGGAACACCGGGGAGCTGTTTTTT | TRBJ2-2 | TRBV12-3/TRBV12-4 | few | TRBD1
CAISGDRVYGYTF | TGTGCCATCAGTGGGGACAGGGTCTATGGCTACACCTTC | TRBJ1-2 | TRBV10-3 | many | TRBD1
CASSSSGTMRYF | TGTGCCAGCAGCTCCTCCGGGACAATGAGATACTTC | TRBJ2-7 | TRBV7-2 | few | .
CASSFGTDYYEQYF | TGCGCCAGCAGCTTCGGGACAGATTACTACGAGCAGTACTTC | TRBJ2-7 | TRBV5-1 | many | TRBD1
CATSTHLYQETQYF | TGTGCCACCAGCACACACCTGTACCAAGAGACCCAGTACTTC | TRBJ2-5 | TRBV15 | many | .